These T cell receptor beta chains were read from a single sample in a study of PD-L1 blockade in urothelial cancer. The data were produced by immunoSEQ multiplex PCR, yet TCRdb's version contains in-frame clones alone and is incomplete. The table shows 25,000 to 35,000 clones, with about 90% occurring only once. Sequences were derived from PBMCs, sampled around atezolizumab (anti-PD-L1) treatment. The receptors here all came from a man aged 50 to 59 with urothelial cancer. Each CDR3 is given with its conserved first and last residue. Each record gives: D gene, J gene, V gene, clone size, CDR3 DNA, CDR3 protein. D genes are given only for firm matches. Size values are once, few and many counts, or a class for expanded clones, and some rows have none.

>.|TRBJ1-1|TRBV29-1|.
TGCAGCGTTGTTGCCAGGGGCTTCCCTGAAGCTTTCTTT
CSVVARGFPEAFF
>.|TRBJ2-5|TRBV30|.
TGTGCCTGGAGTTGGTTGTCTAGCGCTTTTCAAGAGACCCAGTACTTC
CAWSWLSSAFQETQYF
>TRBD1|TRBJ1-2|TRBV4-3|few
TGCGCCAGCAGCCCCAGGACAGGGATCCTCGTCGGCGGCTACACCTTC
CASSPRTGILVGGYTF
>.|TRBJ2-7|TRBV11-3|few
TGTGCCAGCAGAGGAACCGGGGAGCAGTACTTC
CASRGTGEQYF
>.|TRBJ2-5|TRBV5-1|.
TGCGCCAGCAGCTTGGACACCCAAGAGACCCAGTACTTC
CASSLDTQETQYF
>TRBD1|TRBJ2-3|TRBV30|few
TGTGCCTGGAGTACCGGGACAGGGGGCGCGAGAACAGATACGCAGTATTTT
CAWSTGTGGARTDTQYF
>.|TRBJ1-2|TRBV6-5|.
TGTGCCAGCAGTTACGGATCAGGGAAAGATGGCTACACCTTC
CASSYGSGKDGYTF
>TRBD1|TRBJ1-1|TRBV10-3|few
TGTGCCATCGCCCGGGACAGGGTTGGGAACACTGAAGCTTTCTTT
CAIARDRVGNTEAFF
>.|TRBJ1-1|TRBV18|.
TGTGCCAGCTCACCCTTGGGCGGGGGGGACGAAGCTTTCTTT
CASSPLGGGDEAFF
>.|TRBJ1-1|TRBV19|.
TGTGCCAGTAGTATGTTCGGGAACACTGAAGCTTTCTTT
CASSMFGNTEAFF
>TRBD1|TRBJ1-6|TRBV9|once
TGTGCCAGCACCCGGGACAGCTCCTATAATTCACCCCTCCACTTT
CASTRDSSYNSPLHF
>TRBD1|TRBJ1-5|TRBV6-4|.
TGTGCCAGCAGTCAGGGGATACAGGGGAATCAGCCCCAGCATTTT
CASSQGIQGNQPQHF
>.|TRBJ1-4|TRBV29-1|.
TGCAGCGTTGATAGGAGGGGTCGAAATGAAAAACTGTTTTTT
CSVDRRGRNEKLFF
>TRBD1|TRBJ2-7|TRBV15|.
TGTGCCACCAGCCGGGACAGGGGCTCCTACGAGCAGTACTTC
CATSRDRGSYEQYF
>TRBD2|TRBJ2-1|TRBV10-1|.
TGCGCCAGCGGATCTGGGACTAGCGGGGCCTACAATGAGCAGTTCTTC
CASGSGTSGAYNEQFF
>.|TRBJ2-7|TRBV5-1|few
TGCGCCAGCAGCCAACACATCGGGGGCTCCTACGAGCAGTACTTC
CASSQHIGGSYEQYF
>.|TRBJ1-1|TRBV11-2|.
TGTGCCAGCAGCTTAGTTGGGGGGTTGAACACTGAAGCTTTCTTT
CASSLVGGLNTEAFF
>.|TRBJ1-2|TRBV6-1|.
TGTGCCAGCACTGACAAAAGAGGGTATGGCTACACCTTC
CASTDKRGYGYTF
>.|TRBJ2-5|TRBV7-7|.
TGTGCCAGCAGCCGCGGACAGCAAGAGACCCAGTACTTC
CASSRGQQETQYF
>TRBD1|TRBJ2-1|TRBV5-1|.
TGCGCCAGCAAGAGGCTTGGACAGGGGCCTGTCAATGAGCAGTTCTTC
CASKRLGQGPVNEQFF
>TRBD2|TRBJ2-1|TRBV30|.
TGTGCCTGGATGCGGGGGGGATACAATGAGCAGTTCTTC
CAWMRGGYNEQFF
>TRBD1|TRBJ1-6|TRBV5-1|few
TGCGCCAGCAGTGGGACAGGGAGTTCACCCCTCCACTTT
CASSGTGSSPLHF
>TRBD2|TRBJ2-3|TRBV6-5|.
TGTGCCAGCGGACTAGCTGGGACAGATACGCAGTATTTT
CASGLAGTDTQYF
>.|TRBJ2-3|TRBV5-1|.
TGCGCCAGCAGCTCCGGGATTGGTACAGATACGCAGTATTTT
CASSSGIGTDTQYF
>.|TRBJ1-2|TRBV28|.
TGTGCCAGCAGTTTCACTCAGGGGAGTGGCTACACCTTC
CASSFTQGSGYTF
>TRBD1|TRBJ2-5|TRBV27|once
TGTGCCAGCAGTTTTAGTTGGAATCAAAGACAGGGCCAAGAGACCCAGTACTTC
CASSFSWNQRQGQETQYF
>TRBD2|TRBJ2-3|TRBV30|.
TGTGCCTGGGGCACTAGCGGGAGTATAGATACGCAGTATTTT
CAWGTSGSIDTQYF
>.|TRBJ1-6|TRBV25-1|.
TGTGCCAGCAGTGACTGGGGGGATTTGGCCCTCCACTTT
CASSDWGDLALHF
>TRBD1|TRBJ2-3|TRBV5-1|once
TGCGCCAGCAGCTCGGGACAGGCGAGAACGCGGGGTACGCAGTATTTT
CASSSGQARTRGTQYF
>TRBD2|TRBJ2-3|TRBV7-6|.
TGTGCCAGCAGCTTAGGGACCGGACTAGCGGGGTTGGTAGATACGCAGTATTTT
CASSLGTGLAGLVDTQYF
>.|TRBJ2-1|TRBV27|.
TGTGCCAGCGGCCCGGGACTGGCCTACAATGAGCAGTTCTTC
CASGPGLAYNEQFF
>.|TRBJ2-7|TRBV19|.
TGTGCCAGTAGTATAGCCCTCATAGGAGGCCCGAACTACGAGCAGTACTTC
CASSIALIGGPNYEQYF
>TRBD2|TRBJ2-1|TRBV5-1|.
TGCGCCAGCAGCTTACTAGCGGATGAGCAGTTCTTC
CASSLLADEQFF
>.|TRBJ1-5|TRBV6-6|.
TGTGCCAGCATAGGAAGGGGTATTAATCAGCCCCAGCATTTT
CASIGRGINQPQHF
>TRBD2|TRBJ2-3|TRBV6-5|.
TGTGCCAGCAGAGCAAGCGGGGTCAATACGCAGTATTTT
CASRASGVNTQYF
>TRBD1|TRBJ2-7|TRBV28|.
TGTGCCAGCAGTTACCGACAGGGGGCTGGATCGGCGCTCGAGCAGTACTTC
CASSYRQGAGSALEQYF
>.|TRBJ2-3|TRBV21-1|once
TGTGCCAGCAGCATCTTAGCGGATACGCAGTATTTT
CASSILADTQYF
>TRBD2|TRBJ2-1|TRBV5-1|.
TGCGCCAGCAGCTTGAACGGGGGGGCCTACAATGAGCAGTTCTTC
CASSLNGGAYNEQFF
>TRBD2|TRBJ2-1|TRBV4-3|.
TGCGCCAGCAGCCAAGGCCTAGCGGGAGCAGAGGGGGGGGATGAGCAGTTCTTC
CASSQGLAGAEGGDEQFF
>.|TRBJ1-2|TRBV4-2|.
TGTGCCAGCAGCCAAGATCGGGGGTCCTATGGCTACACCTTC
CASSQDRGSYGYTF
>.|TRBJ2-7|TRBV6-5|.
TGTGCCAGCAGTTCACAGGGTAAAGGTTCCTACGAGCAGTACTTC
CASSSQGKGSYEQYF
>TRBD1|TRBJ2-3|TRBV28|.
TGTGCCAGCAGGGGACAGGGGGCTTGGACAGATACGCAGTATTTT
CASRGQGAWTDTQYF
>TRBD1|TRBJ1-5|TRBV2|.
TGTGCCAGCAGTGAAGAGAGGGGGCGACAGCCCCAGCATTTT
CASSEERGRQPQHF
>.|TRBJ1-3|TRBV14|.
TGTGCCAGCAGCCGTGAGGGTTTGAATGGAAACACCATATATTTT
CASSREGLNGNTIYF
>.|TRBJ1-1|TRBV7-8|.
TGTGCCAGCAGCTACGGTTATGAAGCTTTCTTT
CASSYGYEAFF